This T cell receptor beta chain was sequenced during a study of blood T cell repertoires in COVID-19. Repertoires were generated with immunoSEQ multiplex PCR, while TCRdb's copy carries only in-frame clones and drops some. The profile shows about 200,000 clones, 89% of them singletons. This clone was detected once. Trimming took 5 bases from V and 4 from J; bases not matched to a gene: 7. This CDR3 contains 16 residues. Germline V lookup: CDR1 SGHRS, CDR2 YFSETQ. The sample consisted of PBMCs or T cells enriched from blood (not recorded which). The chain links TRBV5-1 to TRBJ1-3, with 12 bases matching TRBD1. The sequence was collected from a woman under 30 who had recovered from COVID-19. The CDR3 region has the DNA TGCGCCAGCAGTCAGGGACAGGGGGCGAAAGGAAACACCATATATTTT. This translates into CASSQGQGAKGNTIYF. Based on the CDR3 plus reference TRBV5-1 and TRBJ1-3, the full variable domain is KAGVTQTPRYLIKTRGQQVTLSCSPISGHRSVSWYQQTPGQGLQFLFEYFSETQRNKGNFPGRFSGRQFSNSRSEMNVSTLELGDSALYLCASSQGQGAKGNTIYFGEGSWLTVV.